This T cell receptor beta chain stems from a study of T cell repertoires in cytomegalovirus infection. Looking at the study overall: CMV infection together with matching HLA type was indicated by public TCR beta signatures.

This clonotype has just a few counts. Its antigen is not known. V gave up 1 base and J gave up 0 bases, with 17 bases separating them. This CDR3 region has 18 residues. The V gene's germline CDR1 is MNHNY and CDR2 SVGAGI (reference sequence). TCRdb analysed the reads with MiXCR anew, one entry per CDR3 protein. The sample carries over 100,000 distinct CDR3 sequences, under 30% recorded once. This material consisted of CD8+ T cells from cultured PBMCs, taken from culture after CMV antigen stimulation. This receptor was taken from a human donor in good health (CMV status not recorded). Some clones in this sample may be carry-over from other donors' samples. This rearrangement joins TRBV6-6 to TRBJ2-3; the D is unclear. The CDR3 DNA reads TGTGCCAGCAGTTACTATGCCGTCCCGGCGACTAGCACAGATACGCAGTATTTT. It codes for CASSYYAVPATSTDTQYF.